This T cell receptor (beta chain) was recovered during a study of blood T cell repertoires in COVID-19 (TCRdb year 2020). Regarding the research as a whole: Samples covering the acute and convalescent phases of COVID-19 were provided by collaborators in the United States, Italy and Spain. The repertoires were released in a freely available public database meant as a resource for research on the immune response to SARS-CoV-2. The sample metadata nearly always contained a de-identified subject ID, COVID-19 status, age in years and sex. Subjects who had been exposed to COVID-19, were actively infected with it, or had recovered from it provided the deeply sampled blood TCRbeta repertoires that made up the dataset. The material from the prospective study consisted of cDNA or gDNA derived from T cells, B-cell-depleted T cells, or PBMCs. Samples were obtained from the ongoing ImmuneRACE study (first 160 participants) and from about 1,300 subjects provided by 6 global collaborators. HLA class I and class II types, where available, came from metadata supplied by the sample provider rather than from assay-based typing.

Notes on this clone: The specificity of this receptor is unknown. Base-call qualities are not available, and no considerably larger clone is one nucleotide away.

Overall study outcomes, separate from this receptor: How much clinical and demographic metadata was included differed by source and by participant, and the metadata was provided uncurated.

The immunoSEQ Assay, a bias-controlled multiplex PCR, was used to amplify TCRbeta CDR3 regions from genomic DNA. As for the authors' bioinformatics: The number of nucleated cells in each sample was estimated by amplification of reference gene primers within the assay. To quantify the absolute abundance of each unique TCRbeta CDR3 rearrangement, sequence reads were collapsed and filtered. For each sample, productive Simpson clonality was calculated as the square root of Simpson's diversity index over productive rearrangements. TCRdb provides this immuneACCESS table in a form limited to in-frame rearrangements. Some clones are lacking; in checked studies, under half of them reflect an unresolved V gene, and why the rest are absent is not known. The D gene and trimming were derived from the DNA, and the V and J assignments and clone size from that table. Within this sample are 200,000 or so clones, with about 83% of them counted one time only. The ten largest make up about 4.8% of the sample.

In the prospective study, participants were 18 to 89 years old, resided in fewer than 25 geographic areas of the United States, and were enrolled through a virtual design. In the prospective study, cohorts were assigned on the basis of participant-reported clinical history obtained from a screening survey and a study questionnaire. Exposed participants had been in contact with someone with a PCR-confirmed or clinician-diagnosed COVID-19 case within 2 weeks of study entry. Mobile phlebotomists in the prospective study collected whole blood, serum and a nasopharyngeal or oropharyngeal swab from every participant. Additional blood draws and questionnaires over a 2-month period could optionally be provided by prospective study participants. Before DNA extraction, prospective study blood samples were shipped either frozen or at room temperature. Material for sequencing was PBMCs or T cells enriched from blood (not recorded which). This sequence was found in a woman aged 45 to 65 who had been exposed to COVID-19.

Here the CDR3 is given as CASSPLPQANGYTF. The sequenced DNA is TGTGCCAGCTCACCACTTCCACAGGCGAATGGCTACACCTTC. This chain joins TRBV18 to TRBJ1-2; TRBD1 is a weak D gene call, 5 bases matching. V is shortened by 1 base, J by 6 bases, and the region joining them spans 12 bases. The germline V gene specifies KGHSH as CDR1 and LQKENI as CDR2. Taken from cysteine to phenylalanine, the CDR3 has 14 residues. The sequence is cut down to CDR3 DNA, 42 bases in frame from base 1.